The 17 T cell receptor delta chains below were found in one sample sequenced in a study of human gamma delta and Vdelta1 T cells. TCRdb called clones from the PCR reads again using CATT. The sample consists of around 4,000 delta-chain clones, 20% to 30% of them appearing once. The source material was naive CD27+ Vdelta1 gamma-delta T cells from blood. The receptors stem from a human donor in good health.

This clone occurred once. The chain carries TRDV1 and TRDJ1; 13 positions match TRDD3. The CDR3 totals 23 residues. The trim removed 1 base at V and 0 bases at J, leaving 20 bases unmatched. CDR1 is TSWWSYY and CDR2 is QGS in the germline V gene. This chain's CDR3 is CALGEPSRTGGYAQGNHTDKLIF. The CDR3 region has the DNA TGTGCTCTTGGGGAACCTTCTCGTACTGGGGGATACGCCCAAGGTAATCACACCGATAAACTCATCTTT.

The chain is built from TRDV1 and TRDJ1; TRDD3 aligns across 13 bases. V gave up 3 bases and J gave up 1 base; unmatched junction bases: 8. From germline, CDR1 is TSWWSYY and CDR2 QGS. The length of the CDR3 is 18 residues. Here the CDR3 reads CALGDPNWGIRSTDKLIF. In nucleotides, the CDR3 is TGTGCTCTTGGGGACCCGAACTGGGGGATACGCTCCACCGATAAACTCATCTTT.

This clone was seen more than once but under ten times. This sequence joins TRDV1 and TRDJ1; tentatively, D is TRDD2 (5 bases). Germline CDR1 and CDR2: TSWWSYY and QGS. CDR3 length: 13 residues. The ends were cut back, 0 bases at V and 10 bases at J, with 12 bases in the middle. The DNA of the CDR3 is TGTGCTCTTGGGGAACTCGGCAGTTCCTCACTCATCTTT. This gives the protein CALGELGSSSLIF.

V gene TRDV1 combines with J gene TRDJ2; 9 nucleotides agree with TRDD3. The germline CDR1 and CDR2 sequences are TSWWSYY and QGS. The CDR3 runs to 21 residues. With V trimmed by 0 bases and J by 3 bases, 17 bases remained unmatched. CDR3 sequence: CALGELTRPTGNWGMTAQLFF. The CDR3 DNA reads TGTGCTCTTGGGGAACTAACACGTCCTACCGGCAACTGGGGGATGACAGCACAACTCTTCTTT.

In its sample, this clone ranks as medium-sized. A far larger clone lies a single base away; this is likely a read error. The V and J genes are TRDV1 and TRDJ1; TRDD3 agrees at 8 bases. The CDR3 contains 22 residues. The ends lost 5 bases at V and 0 bases at J; junction bases unmatched: 26. The germline gives CDR1 TSWWSYY, CDR2 QGS. CDR3 bases: TGTGCTCTTGGGCCTTATTACCTCCTACCGTTACTGGGGGCCAGGTACACCGATAAACTCATCTTT. Its translation: CALGPYYLLPLLGARYTDKLIF.

The V call is TRDV2, the J call TRDJ1, with D unresolved. CDR1 is GEAIGNYY, CDR2 EKD, per germline. The CDR3 is made up of 14 amino acids. Here the CDR3 reads CASVHGPHCGKLIF. The CDR3 DNA is TGTGCATCCGTCCATGGCCCTCACTGCGGTAAACTCATCTTT.

In this sample, this clone turned up a few times. The chain recombines TRDV1 with TRDJ1; 11 nucleotides match TRDD3. This CDR3 region has 27 residues. CDR1 and CDR2 (germline): TSWWSYY, QGS. Germline trimming cut 2 bases from V and 4 bases from J; bases unmatched to any gene: 39. The CDR3 is CALGEEKRAFLIEWGYWGIRGDDKLIF. CDR3 nucleotide sequence: TGTGCTCTTGGGGAAGAAAAAAGGGCCTTCCTAATCGAGTGGGGATACTGGGGGATAAGAGGGGACGATAAACTCATCTTT.

This clone is judged hyperexpanded. Other DNA sequences in this specimen translate into the identical CDR3. The gene calls are TRDV1 and TRDJ1, with 12 bases lining up with TRDD3. This CDR3 contains 22 residues. V was pared by 0 bases and J by 1 base, with 18 bases of the junction left unmatched. Germline V lookup: CDR1 TSWWSYY, CDR2 QGS. The CDR3 DNA reads as TGTGCTCTTGGGGAACTGTTGCTCCGTGGATACTGGGGGATACCTTCCACCGATAAACTCATCTTT. This codes for CALGELLLRGYWGIPSTDKLIF.

V gene TRDV1 combines with J gene TRDJ1; 9 bases line up with TRDD3. V lost 1 base and J lost 5; bases outside the gene matches: 17. Germline V CDR1 and CDR2: TSWWSYY, QGS. This CDR3 has 19 amino acids. In nucleotides, the CDR3 is TGTGCTCTTGGGGAACAGACCCTCTACGGGGGATACAGGGGGGATAAACTCATCTTT. Translating gives CALGEQTLYGGYRGDKLIF.

This clone has a handful of counts. The V gene is TRDV1, the J gene TRDJ1; D could derive from TRDD2 or TRDD3 (7 bases each). The germline gives CDR1 TSWWSYY, CDR2 QGS. This CDR3 comprises 22 residues. Trimming took off 0 bases at V and 2 bases at J, with 31 bases between the two ends. CDR3 sequence reads: CALGELGVLPRAGGRSTDKLIF. The CDR3 coding sequence is TGTGCTCTTGGGGAACTTGGAGTTCTTCCTAGGGCTGGGGGTAGAAGTACCGATAAACTCATCTTT.

The chain joins TRDV1 to TRDJ1, with D unclear. Germline CDR1 TSWWSYY, CDR2 QGS. This CDR3 is built from 22 residues. V lost 0 bases to trimming and J lost 0 bases, with 29 bases between them. The CDR3 DNA follows: TGTGCTCTTGGGGAACTAATCCTGGAGAGAGGGGCCAACGCGTCGTACACCGATAAACTCATCTTT. Translating it yields CALGELILERGANASYTDKLIF.

This clone turned up a few times. This chain uses TRDV1 with TRDJ1; 7 bases align to TRDD3. There are 18 residues in the CDR3. V lost 4 bases and J lost 0; bases outside the gene matches: 14. Germline V gives CDR1 TSWWSYY, CDR2 QGS. CDR3 sequence (DNA): TGTGCTCTTGGGGGATATCCTAGCGGGCTGGGGGACACCGATAAACTCATCTTT. Translated: CALGGYPSGLGDTDKLIF.

Comment on this clone: A far bigger clonotype differs at one base, so this is likely a read error. V usage is TRDV1 and J usage is TRDJ1; D may be TRDD2 (5 bases). V was pared by 0 bases and J by 3 bases, with 26 bases between. CDR3 length equals 20 residues. The germline V gene has CDR1 TSWWSYY and CDR2 QGS. As DNA, the CDR3 is TGTGCTCTTGGGGAACTATGCACCTACGATGCTGGAAAGTACGCCGATAAACTCATCTTT. This encodes CALGELCTYDAGKYADKLIF.

With respect to this clone: A junction boundary mismatches the germline segment, possibly from a read error. This sequence joins TRDV1 and TRDJ1, with D perhaps TRDD2 (6 bases). The CDR3 is 19 residues long. Germline values: CDR1 TSWWSYY, CDR2 QGS. CDR3 DNA sequence: TGTGCTCTTGGGGACCTGCTTCCTCCCTTCAGTTTAGGGACCGATGAACTCATCTTT. This codes for CALGDLLPPFSLGTDELIF.

As to this clone: A far more abundant clone sits one base away, making this likely a read error. The chain joins TRDV1 to TRDJ1; the match to TRDD2 covers 9 bases. Trimming removed 4 bases from V and 3 bases from J; junction bases left unmatched: 36. Germline CDR1 reads TSWWSYY; CDR2 reads QGS. There are 25 residues in the CDR3. CDR3 sequence reads: CALGGISALAFLRLGPLDNADKLIF. In nucleotides, the CDR3 is TGTGCTCTTGGGGGCATCTCAGCCCTGGCCTTCCTACGTTTAGGGCCCCTGGATAACGCCGATAAACTCATCTTT.

This clone is medium-sized (0.01 to 0.1%) by share. The likely explanation is a read error, given a far larger clone one base away. In the same sample, other DNA sequences code for this CDR3. This rearrangement joins TRDV1 to TRDJ1, with 9 bases matching TRDD3. The V gene end was trimmed by 9 bases and the J gene end by 2 bases; junction bases not matched to a gene: 22. This CDR3 has 19 residues. Germline CDR1 is TSWWSYY and CDR2 is QGS. CDR3 coding DNA: TGTGCTCTGGACCTCCCTTCCCTATCCTTGCTGGGGGATACCGATAAACTCATCTTT. It codes for CALDLPSLSLLGDTDKLIF.

V is TRDV1 and J is TRDJ1; TRDD3 is a possible D gene (5 bases). Trimming took 5 bases from V and 1 from J, leaving 32 bases between them. The CDR3 is 21 amino acids. Germline V gene data show CDR1 as TSWWSYY and CDR2 as QGS. CDR3 in amino acids: CALGTHSAVLGWGTATDKLIF. In DNA, the CDR3 is TGTGCTCTTGGGACCCATTCCGCGGTGTTGGGATGGGGAACCGCCACCGATAAACTCATCTTT.